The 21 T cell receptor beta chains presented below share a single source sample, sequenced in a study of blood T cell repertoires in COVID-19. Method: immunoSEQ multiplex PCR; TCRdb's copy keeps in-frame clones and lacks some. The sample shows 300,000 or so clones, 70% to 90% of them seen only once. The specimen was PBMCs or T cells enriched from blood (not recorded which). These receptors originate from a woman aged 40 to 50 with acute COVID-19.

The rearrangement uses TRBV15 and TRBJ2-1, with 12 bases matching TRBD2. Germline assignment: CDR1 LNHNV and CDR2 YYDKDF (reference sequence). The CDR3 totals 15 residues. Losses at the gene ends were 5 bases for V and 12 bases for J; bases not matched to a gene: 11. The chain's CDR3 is CATSEGLAGRGWQFF. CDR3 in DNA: TGTGCCACCAGCGAAGGACTAGCGGGACGGGGGTGGCAGTTCTTC.

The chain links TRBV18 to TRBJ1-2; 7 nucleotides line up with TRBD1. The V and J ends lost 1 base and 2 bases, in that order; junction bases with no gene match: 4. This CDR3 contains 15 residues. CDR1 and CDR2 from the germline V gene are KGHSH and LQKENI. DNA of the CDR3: TGTGCCAGCTCACCACAGGAGGGGGCGAACTATGGCTACACCTTC. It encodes CASSPQEGANYGYTF.

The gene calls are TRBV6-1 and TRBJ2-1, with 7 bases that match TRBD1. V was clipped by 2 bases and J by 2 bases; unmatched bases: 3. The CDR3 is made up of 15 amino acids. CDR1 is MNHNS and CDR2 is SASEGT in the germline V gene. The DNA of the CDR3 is TGTGCCAGCAGTGAAAGTCAGGGGGCCTACAATGAGCAGTTCTTC. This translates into CASSESQGAYNEQFF.

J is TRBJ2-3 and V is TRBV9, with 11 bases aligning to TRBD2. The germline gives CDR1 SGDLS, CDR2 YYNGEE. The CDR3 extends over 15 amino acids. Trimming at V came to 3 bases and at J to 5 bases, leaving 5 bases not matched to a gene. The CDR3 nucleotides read TGTGCCAGCAGCGCCCTAGCGGGAGGTGAAGATACGCAGTATTTT. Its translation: CASSALAGGEDTQYF.

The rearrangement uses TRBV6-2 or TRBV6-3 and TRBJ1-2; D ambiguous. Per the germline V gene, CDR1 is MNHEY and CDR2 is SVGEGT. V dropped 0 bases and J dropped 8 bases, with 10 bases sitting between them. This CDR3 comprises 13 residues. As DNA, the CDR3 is TGTGCCAGCAGTTACTCCAGCGGTAAGGGCTACACCTTC. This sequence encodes CASSYSSGKGYTF.

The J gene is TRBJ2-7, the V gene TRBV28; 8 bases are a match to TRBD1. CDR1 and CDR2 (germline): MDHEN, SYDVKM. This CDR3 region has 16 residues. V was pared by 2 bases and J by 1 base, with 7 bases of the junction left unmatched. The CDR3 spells CASSLGQGWGSYEQYF. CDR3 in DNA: TGTGCCAGCAGTTTAGGACAGGGTTGGGGGTCCTACGAGCAGTACTTC.

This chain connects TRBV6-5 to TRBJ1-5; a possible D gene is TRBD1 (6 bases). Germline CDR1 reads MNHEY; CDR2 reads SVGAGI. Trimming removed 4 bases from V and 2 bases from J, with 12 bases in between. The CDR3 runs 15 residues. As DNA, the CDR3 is TGTGCCAGCAGTTGGGACACGAGGGGCAATCAGCCCCAGCATTTT. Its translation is CASSWDTRGNQPQHF.

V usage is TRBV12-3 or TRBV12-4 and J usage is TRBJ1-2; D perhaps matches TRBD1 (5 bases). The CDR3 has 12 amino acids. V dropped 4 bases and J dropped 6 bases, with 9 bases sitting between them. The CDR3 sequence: CASSSQGNGYTF. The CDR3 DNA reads TGTGCCAGCAGTTCCCAGGGTAATGGCTACACCTTC.

The CDR3 nucleotides are TGTGCCAGCAGTCCACCCCGGGGACAGACTAACTTGGGCTATGGCTACACCTTC. Translated: CASSPPRGQTNLGYGYTF. This sequence joins TRBV6-6 and TRBJ1-2; 7 bases align to TRBD1. The germline gives CDR1 MNHNY, CDR2 SVGAGI (reference sequence). The J segment lost 4 bases and the V segment lost 5 bases, leaving 19 bases of the junction unmatched. The CDR3 is 18 residues long.

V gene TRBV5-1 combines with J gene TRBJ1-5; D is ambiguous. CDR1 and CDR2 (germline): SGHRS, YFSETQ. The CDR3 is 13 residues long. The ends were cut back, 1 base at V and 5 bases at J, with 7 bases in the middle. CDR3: CASSLRGDQPQHF. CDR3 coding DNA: TGCGCCAGCAGCTTGCGGGGTGATCAGCCCCAGCATTTT.

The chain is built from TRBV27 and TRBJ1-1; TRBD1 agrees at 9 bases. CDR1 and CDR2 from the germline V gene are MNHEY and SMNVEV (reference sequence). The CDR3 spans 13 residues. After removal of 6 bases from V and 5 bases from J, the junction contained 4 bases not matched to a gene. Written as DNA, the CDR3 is TGTGCCAGCAGCCGGACAGGGGATACTGAAGCTTTCTTT. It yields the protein CASSRTGDTEAFF.

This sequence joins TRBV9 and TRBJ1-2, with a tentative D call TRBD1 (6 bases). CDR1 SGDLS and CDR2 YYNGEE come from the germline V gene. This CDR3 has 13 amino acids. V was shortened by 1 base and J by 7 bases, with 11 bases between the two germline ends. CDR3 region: CASSVSGVGGYTF. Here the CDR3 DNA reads TGTGCCAGCAGCGTATCAGGGGTTGGTGGCTACACCTTC.

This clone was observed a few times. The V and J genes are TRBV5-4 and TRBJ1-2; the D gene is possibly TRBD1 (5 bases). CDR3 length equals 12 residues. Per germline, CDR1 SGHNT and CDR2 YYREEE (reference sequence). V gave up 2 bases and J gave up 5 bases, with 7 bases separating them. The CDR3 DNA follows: TGTGCCAGCAGCTTCGCAGGGTATGGCTACACCTTC. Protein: CASSFAGYGYTF. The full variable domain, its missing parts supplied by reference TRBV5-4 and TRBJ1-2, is ETGVTQSPTHLIKTRGQQVTLRCSSQSGHNTVSWYQQALGQGPQFIFQYYREEENGRGNFPPRFSGLQFPNYSSELNVNALELDDSALYLCASSFAGYGYTFGSGTRLTVV.

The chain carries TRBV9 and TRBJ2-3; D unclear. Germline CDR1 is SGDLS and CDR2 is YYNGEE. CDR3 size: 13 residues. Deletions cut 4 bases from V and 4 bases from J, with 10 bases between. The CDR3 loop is CASSPQVSDTQYF. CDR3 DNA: TGTGCCAGCAGCCCCCAGGTTTCAGATACGCAGTATTTT. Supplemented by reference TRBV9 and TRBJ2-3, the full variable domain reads DSGVTQTPKHLITATGQRVTLRCSPRSGDLSVYWYQQSLDQGLQFLIQYYNGEERAKGNILERFSAQQFPDLHSELNLSSLELGDSALYFCASSPQVSDTQYFGPGTRLTVL.

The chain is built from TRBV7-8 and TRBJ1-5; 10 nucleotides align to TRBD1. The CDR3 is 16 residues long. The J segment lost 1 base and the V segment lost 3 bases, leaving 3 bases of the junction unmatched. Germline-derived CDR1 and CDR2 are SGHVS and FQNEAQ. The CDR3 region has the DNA TGTGCCAGCAGCTTCCGGGACAGGGGAAGCAATCAGCCCCAGCATTTT. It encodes CASSFRDRGSNQPQHF.

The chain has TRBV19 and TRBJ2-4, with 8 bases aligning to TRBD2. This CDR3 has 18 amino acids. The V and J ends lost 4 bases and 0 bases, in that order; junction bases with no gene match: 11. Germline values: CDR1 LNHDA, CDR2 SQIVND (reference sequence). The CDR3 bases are TGTGCCAGTAGTACCGGGACTAGGGGAGACCTAGCCAAAAACATTCAGTACTTC. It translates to CASSTGTRGDLAKNIQYF.

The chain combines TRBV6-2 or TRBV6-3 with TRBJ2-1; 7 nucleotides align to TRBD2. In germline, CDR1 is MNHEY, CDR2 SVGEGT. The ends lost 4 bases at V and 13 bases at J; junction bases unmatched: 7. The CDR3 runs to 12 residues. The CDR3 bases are TGTGCCAGCAGTTGGACTAGGGGTGGCCAGTTCTTC. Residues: CASSWTRGGQFF.

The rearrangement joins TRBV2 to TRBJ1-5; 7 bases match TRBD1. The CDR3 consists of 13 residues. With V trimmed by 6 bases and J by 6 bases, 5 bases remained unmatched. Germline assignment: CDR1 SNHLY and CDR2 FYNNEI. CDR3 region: CASSTDRVQPQHF. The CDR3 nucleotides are TGTGCCAGCAGCACAGACAGGGTTCAGCCCCAGCATTTT.

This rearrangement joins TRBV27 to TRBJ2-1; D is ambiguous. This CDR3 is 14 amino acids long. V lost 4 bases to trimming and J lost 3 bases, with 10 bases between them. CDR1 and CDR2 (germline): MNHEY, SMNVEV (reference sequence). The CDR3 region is CASSYLRGYNEQFF. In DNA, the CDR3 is TGTGCCAGCAGTTATCTTCGAGGCTACAATGAGCAGTTCTTC.

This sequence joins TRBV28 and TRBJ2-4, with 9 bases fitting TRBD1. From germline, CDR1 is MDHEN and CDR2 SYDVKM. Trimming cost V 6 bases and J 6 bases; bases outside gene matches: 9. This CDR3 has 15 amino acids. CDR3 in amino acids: CASSSTGGSGNIQYF. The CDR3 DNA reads TGTGCCAGCAGCTCCACAGGGGGCAGCGGAAACATTCAGTACTTC.

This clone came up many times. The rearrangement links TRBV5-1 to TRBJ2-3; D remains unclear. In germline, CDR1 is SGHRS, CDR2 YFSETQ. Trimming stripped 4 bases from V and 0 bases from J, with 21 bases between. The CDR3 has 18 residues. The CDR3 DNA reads TGCGCCAGCAGCCCAAAACCGTTAGTGGTCATTAGCACAGATACGCAGTATTTT. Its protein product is CASSPKPLVVISTDTQYF.